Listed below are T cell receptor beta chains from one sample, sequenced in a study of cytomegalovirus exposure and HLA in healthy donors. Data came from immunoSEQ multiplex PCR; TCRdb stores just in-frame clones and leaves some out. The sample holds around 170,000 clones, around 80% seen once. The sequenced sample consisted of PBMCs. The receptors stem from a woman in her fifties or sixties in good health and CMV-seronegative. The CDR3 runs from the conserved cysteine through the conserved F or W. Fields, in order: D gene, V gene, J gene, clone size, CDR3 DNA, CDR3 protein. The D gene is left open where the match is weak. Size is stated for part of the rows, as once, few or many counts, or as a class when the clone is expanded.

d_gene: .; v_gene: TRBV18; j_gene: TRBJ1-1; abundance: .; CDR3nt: TGTGCCAGCTCACCAAAGGCCGGGGAGTTGAACACTGAAGCTTTCTTT; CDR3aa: CASSPKAGELNTEAFF
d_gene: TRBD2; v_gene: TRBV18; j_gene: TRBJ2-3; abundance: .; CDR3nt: TGTGCCAGCTCACCAACTAGCGGGGAGGCAGATACGCAGTATTTT; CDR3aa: CASSPTSGEADTQYF
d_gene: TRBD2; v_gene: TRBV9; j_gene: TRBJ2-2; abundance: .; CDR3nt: TGTGCCAGCAGCGTAGAGGGGCTAGCGGGATATAACACCGGGGAGCTGTTTTTT; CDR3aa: CASSVEGLAGYNTGELFF
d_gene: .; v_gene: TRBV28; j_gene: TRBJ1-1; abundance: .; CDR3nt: TGTGCCAGCAGTCTTCCCCTTATTGACACCCGCGTTGCTTTCTTT; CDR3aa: CASSLPLIDTRVAFF
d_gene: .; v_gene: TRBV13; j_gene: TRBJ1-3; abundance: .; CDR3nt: TGTGCCAGCAGCTTAGGGCGGCAGGGGGGAAACACCATATATTTT; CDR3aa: CASSLGRQGGNTIYF
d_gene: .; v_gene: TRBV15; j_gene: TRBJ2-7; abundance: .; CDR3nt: TGTGCCACCAGCGGCGGGGCGCGGAACGAGCAGTACTTC; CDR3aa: CATSGGARNEQYF
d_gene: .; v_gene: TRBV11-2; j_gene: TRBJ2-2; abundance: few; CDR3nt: TGTGCCAGCAGCTGGGGAACAGGCCTAGCCGGGGAGCTGTTTTTT; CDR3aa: CASSWGTGLAGELFF
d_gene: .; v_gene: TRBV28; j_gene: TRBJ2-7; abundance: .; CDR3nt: TGTGCCAGTAGCTCGGGAAAGGGCAGACGTATCTACGAGCAGTACTTC; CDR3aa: CASSSGKGRRIYEQYF
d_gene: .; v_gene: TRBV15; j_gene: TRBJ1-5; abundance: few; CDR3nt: TGTGCCACCAGCAGATGGATTGACGGGATAGGTGGTCAGCCCCAGCATTTT; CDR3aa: CATSRWIDGIGGQPQHF
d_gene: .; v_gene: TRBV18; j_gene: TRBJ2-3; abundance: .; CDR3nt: TGTGCCAGCTCACCAACTATGAGAACAGATACGCAGTATTTT; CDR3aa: CASSPTMRTDTQYF
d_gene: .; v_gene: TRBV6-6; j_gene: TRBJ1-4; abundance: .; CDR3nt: TGTGCCAGCAGTTACTCGAGTGAGGGTCTGCGCGAAAAACTGTTTTTT; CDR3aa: CASSYSSEGLREKLFF
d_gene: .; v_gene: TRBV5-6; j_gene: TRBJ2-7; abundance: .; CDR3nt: TGTGCCAGCAGCCGTAATTACGAGCAGTACTTC; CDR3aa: CASSRNYEQYF
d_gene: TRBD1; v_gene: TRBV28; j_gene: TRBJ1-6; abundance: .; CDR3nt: TGTGCCAGCAGGGGACAGGTTAATTCACCCCTCCACTTT; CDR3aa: CASRGQVNSPLHF
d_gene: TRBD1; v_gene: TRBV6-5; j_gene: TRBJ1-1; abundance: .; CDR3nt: TGTGCCAGCAGTTACTTCGGACAGGGGGCTGAAGCTTTCTTT; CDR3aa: CASSYFGQGAEAFF
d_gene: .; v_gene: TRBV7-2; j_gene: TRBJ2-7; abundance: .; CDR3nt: TGTGCCAGCAGCACTGGACAGTACCGGGACTTC; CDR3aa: CASSTGQYRDF
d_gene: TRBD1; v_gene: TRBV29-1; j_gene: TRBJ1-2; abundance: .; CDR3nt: TGCAGCGTTGAAGCCTTCGACAGGGTATATGGCTACACCTTC; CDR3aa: CSVEAFDRVYGYTF
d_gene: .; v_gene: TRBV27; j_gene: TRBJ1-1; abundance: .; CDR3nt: TGTGCCAGCAGTCCACAGAGGGACACTGAAGCTTTCTTT; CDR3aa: CASSPQRDTEAFF
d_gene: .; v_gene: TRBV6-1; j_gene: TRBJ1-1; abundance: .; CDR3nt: TGTGCCAGCAGTGAACGAGGATACACTGAAGCTTTCTTT; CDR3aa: CASSERGYTEAFF